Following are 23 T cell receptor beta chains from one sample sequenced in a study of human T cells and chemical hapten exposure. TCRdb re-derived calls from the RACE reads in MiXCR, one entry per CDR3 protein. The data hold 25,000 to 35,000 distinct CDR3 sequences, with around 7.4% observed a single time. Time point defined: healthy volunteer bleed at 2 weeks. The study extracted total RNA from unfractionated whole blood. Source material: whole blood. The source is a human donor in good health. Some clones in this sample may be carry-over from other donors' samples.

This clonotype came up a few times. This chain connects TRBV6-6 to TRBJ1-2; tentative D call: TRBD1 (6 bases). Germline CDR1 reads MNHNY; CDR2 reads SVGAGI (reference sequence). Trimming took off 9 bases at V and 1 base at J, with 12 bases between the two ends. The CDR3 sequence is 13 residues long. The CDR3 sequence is CASGDNYNYGYTF. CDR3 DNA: TGTGCCAGTGGGGACAACTATAACTATGGCTACACCTTC.

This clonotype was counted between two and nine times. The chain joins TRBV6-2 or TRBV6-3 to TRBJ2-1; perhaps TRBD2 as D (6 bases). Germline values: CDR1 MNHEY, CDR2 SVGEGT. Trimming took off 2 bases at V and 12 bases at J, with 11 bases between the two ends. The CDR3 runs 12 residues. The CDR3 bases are TGTGCCAGCAGTTACCCGGGACTTCCGCAGTTCTTC. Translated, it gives CASSYPGLPQFF.

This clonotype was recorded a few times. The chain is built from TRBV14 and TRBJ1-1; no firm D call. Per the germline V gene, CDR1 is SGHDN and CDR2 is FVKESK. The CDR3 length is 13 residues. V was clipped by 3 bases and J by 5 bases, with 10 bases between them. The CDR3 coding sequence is TGTGCCAGCAGCCAGTCCACATGGACTGAAGCTTTCTTT. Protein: CASSQSTWTEAFF.

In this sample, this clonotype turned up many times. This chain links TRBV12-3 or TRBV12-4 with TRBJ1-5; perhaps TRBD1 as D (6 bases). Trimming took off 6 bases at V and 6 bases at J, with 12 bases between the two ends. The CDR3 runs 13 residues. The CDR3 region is CASSPDRLQPQHF. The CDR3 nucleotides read TGTGCCAGCAGCCCGGACAGACTTCAGCCCCAGCATTTT.

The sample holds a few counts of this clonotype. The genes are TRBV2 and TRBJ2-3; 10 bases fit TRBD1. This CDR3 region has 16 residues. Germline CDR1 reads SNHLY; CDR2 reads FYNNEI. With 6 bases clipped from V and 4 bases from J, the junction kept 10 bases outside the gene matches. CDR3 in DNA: TGTGCCAGCAGAATGAGTTCCGGGACAGGGGCAGATACGCAGTATTTT. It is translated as CASRMSSGTGADTQYF.

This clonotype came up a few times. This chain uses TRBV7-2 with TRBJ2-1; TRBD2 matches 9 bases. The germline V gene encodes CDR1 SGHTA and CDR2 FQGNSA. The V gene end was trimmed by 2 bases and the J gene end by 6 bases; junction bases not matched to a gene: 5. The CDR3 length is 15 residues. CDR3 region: CASSLSLAGSNEQFF. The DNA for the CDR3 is TGTGCCAGCAGCTTATCCCTAGCGGGGAGCAATGAGCAGTTCTTC.

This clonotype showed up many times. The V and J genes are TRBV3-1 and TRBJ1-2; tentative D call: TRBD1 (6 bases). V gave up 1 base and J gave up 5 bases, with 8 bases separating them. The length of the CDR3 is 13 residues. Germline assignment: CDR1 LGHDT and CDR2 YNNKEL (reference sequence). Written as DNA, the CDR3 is TGTGCCAGCAGCCAAGCAGGGGAGTATGGCTACACCTTC. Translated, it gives CASSQAGEYGYTF.

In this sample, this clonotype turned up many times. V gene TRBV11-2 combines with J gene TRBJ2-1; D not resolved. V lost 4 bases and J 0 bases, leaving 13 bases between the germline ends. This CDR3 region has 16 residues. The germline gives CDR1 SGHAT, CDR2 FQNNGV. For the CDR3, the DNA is TGTGCCAGCAGCTCACTTAAGGATTACTCCTACAATGAGCAGTTCTTC. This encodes CASSSLKDYSYNEQFF.

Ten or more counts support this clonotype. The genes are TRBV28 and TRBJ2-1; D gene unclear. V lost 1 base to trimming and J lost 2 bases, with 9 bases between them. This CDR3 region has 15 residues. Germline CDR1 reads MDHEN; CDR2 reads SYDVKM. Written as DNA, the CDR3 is TGTGCCAGCAGTTTATATTCCCAGGCCTACAATGAGCAGTTCTTC. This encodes CASSLYSQAYNEQFF.

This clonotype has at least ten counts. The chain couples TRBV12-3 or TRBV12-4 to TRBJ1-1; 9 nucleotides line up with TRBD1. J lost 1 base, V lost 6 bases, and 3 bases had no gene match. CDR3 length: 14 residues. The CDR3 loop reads CASRGQGRNTEAFF. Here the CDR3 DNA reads TGTGCCAGCAGGGGACAGGGCCGGAACACTGAAGCTTTCTTT.

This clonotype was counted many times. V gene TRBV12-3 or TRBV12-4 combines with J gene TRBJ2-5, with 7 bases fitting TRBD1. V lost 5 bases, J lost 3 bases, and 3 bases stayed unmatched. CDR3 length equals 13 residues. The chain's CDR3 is CASSRGGKETQYF. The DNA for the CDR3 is TGTGCCAGCAGTAGAGGGGGCAAAGAGACCCAGTACTTC.

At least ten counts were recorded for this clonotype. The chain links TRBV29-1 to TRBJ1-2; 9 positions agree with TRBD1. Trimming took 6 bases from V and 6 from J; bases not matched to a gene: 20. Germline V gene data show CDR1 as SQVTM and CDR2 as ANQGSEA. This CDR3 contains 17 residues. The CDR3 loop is CSVTSRDRDNERDGYTF. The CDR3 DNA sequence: TGCAGCGTCACCTCCCGGGACAGGGATAACGAGAGGGATGGCTACACCTTC.

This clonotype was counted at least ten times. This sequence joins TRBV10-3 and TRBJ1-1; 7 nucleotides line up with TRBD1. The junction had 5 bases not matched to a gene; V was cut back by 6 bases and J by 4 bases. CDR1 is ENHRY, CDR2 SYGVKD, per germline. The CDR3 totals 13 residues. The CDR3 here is CAISSTGATEAFF. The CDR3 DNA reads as TGTGCCATCAGCTCCACAGGGGCCACTGAAGCTTTCTTT.

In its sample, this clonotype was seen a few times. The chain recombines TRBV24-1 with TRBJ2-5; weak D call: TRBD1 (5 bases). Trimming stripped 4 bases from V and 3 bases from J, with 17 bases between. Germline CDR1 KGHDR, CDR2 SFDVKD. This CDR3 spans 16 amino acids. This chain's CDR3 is CATSDPYRSFEETQYF. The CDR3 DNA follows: TGTGCCACCAGTGACCCCTACAGGAGTTTTGAAGAGACCCAGTACTTC.

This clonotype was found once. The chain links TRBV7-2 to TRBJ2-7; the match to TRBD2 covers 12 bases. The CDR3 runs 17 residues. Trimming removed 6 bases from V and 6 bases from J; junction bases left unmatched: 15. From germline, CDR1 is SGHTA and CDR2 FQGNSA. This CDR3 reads CASRPGLAGRCGGEQYF. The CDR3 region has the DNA TGTGCCAGCAGACCAGGACTAGCGGGAAGGTGCGGGGGCGAGCAGTACTTC.

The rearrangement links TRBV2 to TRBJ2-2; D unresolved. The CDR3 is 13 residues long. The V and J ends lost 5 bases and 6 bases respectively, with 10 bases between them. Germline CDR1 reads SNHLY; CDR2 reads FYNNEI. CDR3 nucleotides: TGTGCCAGCAGTAGACCCTGCGCCGGGGAGCTGTTTTTT. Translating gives CASSRPCAGELFF.

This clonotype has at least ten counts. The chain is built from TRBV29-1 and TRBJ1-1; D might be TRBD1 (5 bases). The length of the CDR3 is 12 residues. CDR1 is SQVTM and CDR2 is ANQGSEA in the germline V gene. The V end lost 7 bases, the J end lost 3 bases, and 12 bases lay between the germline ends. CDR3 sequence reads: CSGGGGDTEAFF. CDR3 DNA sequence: TGCAGCGGGGGAGGAGGGGACACTGAAGCTTTCTTT.

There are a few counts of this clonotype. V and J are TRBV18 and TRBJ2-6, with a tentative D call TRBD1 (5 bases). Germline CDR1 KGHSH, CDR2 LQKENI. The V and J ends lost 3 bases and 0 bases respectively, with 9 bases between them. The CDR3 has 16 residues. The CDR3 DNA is TGTGCCAGCTCACCGGGGCAGCTCTCTGGGGCCAACGTCCTGACTTTC. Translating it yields CASSPGQLSGANVLTF.

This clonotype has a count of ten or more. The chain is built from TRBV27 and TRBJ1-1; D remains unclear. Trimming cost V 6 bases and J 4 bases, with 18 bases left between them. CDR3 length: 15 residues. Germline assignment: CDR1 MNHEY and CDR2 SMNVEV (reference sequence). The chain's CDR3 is CASRLRATASTEAFF. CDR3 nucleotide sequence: TGTGCCAGCAGATTAAGGGCCACCGCGTCCACTGAAGCTTTCTTT.

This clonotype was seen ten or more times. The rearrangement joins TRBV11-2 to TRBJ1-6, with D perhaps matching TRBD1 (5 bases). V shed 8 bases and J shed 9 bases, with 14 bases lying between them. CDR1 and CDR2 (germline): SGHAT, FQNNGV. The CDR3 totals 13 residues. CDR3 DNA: TGTGCCAGCCGGGGGGACCATGGTTCACCCCTCCACTTT. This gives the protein CASRGDHGSPLHF.

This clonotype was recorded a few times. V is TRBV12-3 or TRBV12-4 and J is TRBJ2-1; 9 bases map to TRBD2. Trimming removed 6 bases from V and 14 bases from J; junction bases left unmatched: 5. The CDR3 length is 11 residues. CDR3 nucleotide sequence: TGTGCCAGCAGGGGGACTAGCCGCGAGTTCTTC. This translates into CASRGTSREFF.

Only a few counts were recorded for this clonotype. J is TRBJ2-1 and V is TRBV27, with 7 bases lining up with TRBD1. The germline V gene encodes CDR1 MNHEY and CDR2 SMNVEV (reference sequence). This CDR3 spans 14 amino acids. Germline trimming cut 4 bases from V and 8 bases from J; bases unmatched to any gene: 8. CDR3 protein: CASSSLIQGDEQFF. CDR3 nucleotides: TGTGCCAGCAGTTCTCTTATCCAGGGGGATGAGCAGTTCTTC.

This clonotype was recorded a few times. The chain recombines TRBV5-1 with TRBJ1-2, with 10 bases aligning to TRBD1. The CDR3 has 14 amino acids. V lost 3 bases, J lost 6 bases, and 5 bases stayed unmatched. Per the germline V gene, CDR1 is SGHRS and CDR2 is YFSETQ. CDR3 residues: CASSSTGTGDGYTF. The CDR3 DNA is TGCGCCAGCAGCTCCACCGGGACAGGGGATGGCTACACCTTC.